This TCR beta chain was observed in a study of blood T cell repertoires in COVID-19. Clones were sequenced by immunoSEQ multiplex PCR, and TCRdb holds only the in-frame ones, with some missing. Of a few hundred thousand clones in the sample, over 75% are singletons; the top ten hold about 0.64%. Trimming left V 3 bases short and J 8 bases short, with 13 bases between. Germline V CDR1 and CDR2: LNHDA, SQIVND (reference sequence). This CDR3 contains 13 residues. The receptor's source is a human donor in a cohort sampled during active COVID-19. The V call is TRBV19, the J call TRBJ1-1, with no clear D. Sample: peripheral blood. CDR3 region: CASSIISEVEAFF. In nucleotides, the CDR3 is TGTGCCAGTAGTATCATTTCTGAGGTAGAAGCTTTCTTT.